This is a list of T cell receptor beta chains from one sample in a study of PD-1 blockade in classical Hodgkin lymphoma. Assay: immunoSEQ multiplex PCR; the TCRdb copy retains only in-frame clones and omits some. The data show roughly 9,900 clones, just under 90% seen once. The sequencing here drew on peripheral blood mononuclear cells (PBMCs), taken before the fourth cycle of nivolumab. Every receptor here comes from a human donor with classical Hodgkin lymphoma. Each CDR3 is given with its conserved first and last residue. The order of the fields is clone size, D gene, V gene, J gene, CDR3 protein, CDR3 DNA. D genes are given only for firm matches. Clone size is shown for a subset of rows, as once, few, many or a class of expanded clone.

.	.	TRBV7-2	TRBJ2-5	CASSGPKGTQYF	TGTGCCAGCAGCGGACCTAAAGGGACCCAGTACTTC
.	TRBD2	TRBV5-1	TRBJ2-1	CASSLLLAGVSSYNEQFF	TGCGCCAGCAGCTTGTTACTAGCGGGGGTTAGCTCCTACAATGAGCAGTTCTTC
.	.	TRBV19	TRBJ2-7	CASSIGQAEQYF	TGTGCCAGTAGTATAGGACAAGCAGAGCAGTACTTC
few	.	TRBV4-3	TRBJ2-6	CASSQGESSSGANVLTF	TGCGCCAGCAGCCAAGGGGAAAGTTCCTCTGGGGCCAACGTCCTGACTTTC
.	.	TRBV5-4	TRBJ2-3	CASRGGAADTQYF	TGTGCCAGCAGGGGGGGTGCCGCAGATACGCAGTATTTT
.	.	TRBV9	TRBJ2-5	CASSVSSQQETQYF	TGTGCCAGCAGCGTATCCAGCCAGCAAGAGACCCAGTACTTC
.	.	TRBV28	TRBJ1-5	CASSTLQGGNQPQHF	TGTGCCAGCAGTACCCTTCAGGGAGGCAATCAGCCCCAGCATTTT
.	.	TRBV12-5	TRBJ2-7	CASGLVPNIYEQYF	TGTGCTAGTGGTTTGGTACCGAACATTTACGAGCAGTACTTC
.	.	TRBV2	TRBJ1-2	CASSDLFGYTF	TGTGCCAGCAGTGATTTGTTTGGCTACACCTTC
.	TRBD1	TRBV2	TRBJ1-2	CASSVRTGVFYGYTF	TGTGCCAGCAGTGTTCGGACAGGGGTCTTCTATGGCTACACCTTC
few	.	TRBV4-1	TRBJ2-2	CASSLPQGRATGELFF	TGCGCCAGCAGCCTACCCCAAGGCAGGGCCACCGGGGAGCTGTTTTTT
.	TRBD1	TRBV5-5	TRBJ1-5	CASSLWVSWGQGHQPQHF	TGTGCCAGCAGCTTATGGGTCAGCTGGGGACAGGGACATCAGCCCCAGCATTTT
.	.	TRBV7-2	TRBJ1-2	CASSSHSPQDRYTF	TGTGCCAGCAGCTCCCACAGCCCCCAGGACCGCTACACCTTC